The table lists the clone carrying this T cell receptor beta chain with a few counts. The data derive from a study of identical twins. Trimming stripped 8 bases from V and 4 bases from J, with 13 bases between. The CDR3 covers 13 residues. Germline V lookup: CDR1 ENHRY, CDR2 SYGVKD. cDNA carried unique molecular identifiers, and a universal primer site was added by template switching. TCRdb reprocessed the 5' RACE reads with MiXCR, giving one entry per CDR3 protein. Here the sample spans some 570,000 distinct CDR3 sequences, 20% to 25% being singletons. The same data also contributed to another study, on yellow fever vaccine responses in identical twins. This second study says: Reportedly, twins' vaccine T cell responses looked partly convergent and partly personalized.

This sequence joins TRBV10-3 and TRBJ2-3; D is perhaps TRBD2 (6 bases). What was sequenced was CD4+ T cells sorted from blood. The origin of this receptor is a woman between 18 and 30 years old in good health. The chain's CDR3 is CAIWAGSPDTQYF. Here the CDR3 DNA reads TGTGCCATCTGGGCGGGGAGCCCAGATACGCAGTATTTT.